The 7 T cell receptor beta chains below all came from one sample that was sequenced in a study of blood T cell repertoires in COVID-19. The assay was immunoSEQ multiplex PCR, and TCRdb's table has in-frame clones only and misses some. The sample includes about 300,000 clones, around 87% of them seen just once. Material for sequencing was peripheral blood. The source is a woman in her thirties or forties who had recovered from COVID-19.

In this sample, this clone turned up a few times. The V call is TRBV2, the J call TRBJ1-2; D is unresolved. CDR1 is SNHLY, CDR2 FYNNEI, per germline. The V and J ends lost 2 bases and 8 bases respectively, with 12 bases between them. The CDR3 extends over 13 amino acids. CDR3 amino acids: CASSENEGSGYTF. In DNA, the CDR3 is TGTGCCAGCAGTGAAAATGAGGGAAGCGGCTACACCTTC.

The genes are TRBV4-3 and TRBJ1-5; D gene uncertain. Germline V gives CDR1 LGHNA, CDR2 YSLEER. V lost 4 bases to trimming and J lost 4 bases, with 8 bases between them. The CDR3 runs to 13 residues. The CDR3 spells CASSPEHNQPQHF. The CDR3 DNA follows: TGCGCCAGCAGCCCCGAGCATAATCAGCCCCAGCATTTT.

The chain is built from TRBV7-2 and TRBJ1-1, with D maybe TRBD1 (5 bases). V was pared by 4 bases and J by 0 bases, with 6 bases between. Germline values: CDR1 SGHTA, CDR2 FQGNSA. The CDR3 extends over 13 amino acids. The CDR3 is CASSWGMNTEAFF. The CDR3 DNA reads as TGTGCCAGCAGCTGGGGCATGAACACTGAAGCTTTCTTT.

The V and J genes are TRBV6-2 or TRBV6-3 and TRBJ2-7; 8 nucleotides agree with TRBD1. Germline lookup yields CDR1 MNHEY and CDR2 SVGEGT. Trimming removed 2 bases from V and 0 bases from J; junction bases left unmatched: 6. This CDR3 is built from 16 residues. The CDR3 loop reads CASSYLKTGDSYEQYF. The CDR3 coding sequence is TGTGCCAGCAGTTACCTGAAGACAGGGGACTCCTACGAGCAGTACTTC.

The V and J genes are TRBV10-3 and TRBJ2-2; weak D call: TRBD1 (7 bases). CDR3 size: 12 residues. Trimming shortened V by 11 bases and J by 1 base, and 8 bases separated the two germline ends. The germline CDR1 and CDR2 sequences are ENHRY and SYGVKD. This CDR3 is CAQGGNTGELFF. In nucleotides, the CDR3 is TGTGCCCAGGGGGGGAACACCGGGGAGCTGTTTTTT.

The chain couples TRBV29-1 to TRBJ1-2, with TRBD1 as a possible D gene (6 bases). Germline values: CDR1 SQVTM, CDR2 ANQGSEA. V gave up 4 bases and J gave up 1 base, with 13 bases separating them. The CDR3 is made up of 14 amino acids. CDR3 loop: CSVGWDTYNYGYTF. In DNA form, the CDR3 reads TGCAGCGTTGGGTGGGACACCTATAACTATGGCTACACCTTC.

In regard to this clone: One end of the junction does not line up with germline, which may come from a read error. CDR3 DNA: TGTGCCACCAGCGGAGAGACAGTCAGGGGCAATCAGCCCCAGCATTTT. Amino acids: CATSGETVRGNQPQHF. The chain uses TRBV15 and TRBJ1-5; D is possibly TRBD1 (5 bases). This CDR3 is built from 16 residues. Germline V gene sequence: CDR1 LNHNV, CDR2 YYDKDF (reference sequence).